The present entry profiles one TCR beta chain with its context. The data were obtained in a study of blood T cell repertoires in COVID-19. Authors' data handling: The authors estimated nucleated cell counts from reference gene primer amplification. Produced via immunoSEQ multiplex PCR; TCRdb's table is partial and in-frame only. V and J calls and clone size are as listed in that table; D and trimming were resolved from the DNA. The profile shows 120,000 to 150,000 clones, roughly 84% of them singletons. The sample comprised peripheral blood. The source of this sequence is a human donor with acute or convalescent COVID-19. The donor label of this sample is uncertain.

The CDR3 DNA is TGCGCCAGCAGTCTGCGTCGACGAGCCCAGGGCGCCTACGAGCAGTACGTC. Protein sequence: CASSLRRRAQGAYEQYV. V usage is TRBV23-1 and J usage is TRBJ2-7; D possibly corresponds to TRBD1 (5 bases). TRBV23-1 counts as an open reading frame of uncertain function. Between the trimmed V and J ends, which lost 4 bases and 2 bases, there was a span of 21 bases. This CDR3 is 17 amino acids long.